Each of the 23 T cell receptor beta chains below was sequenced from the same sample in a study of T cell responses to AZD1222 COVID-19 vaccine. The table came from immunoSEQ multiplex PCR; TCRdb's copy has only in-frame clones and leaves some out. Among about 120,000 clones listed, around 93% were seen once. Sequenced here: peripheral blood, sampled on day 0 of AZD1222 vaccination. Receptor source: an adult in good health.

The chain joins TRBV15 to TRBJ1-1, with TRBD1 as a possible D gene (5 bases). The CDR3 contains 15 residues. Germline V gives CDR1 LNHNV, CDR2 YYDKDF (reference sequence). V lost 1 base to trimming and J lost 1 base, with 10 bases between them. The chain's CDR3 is CATSRGIQENTEAFF. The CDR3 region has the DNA TGTGCCACCAGCAGAGGTATACAGGAGAACACTGAAGCTTTCTTT.

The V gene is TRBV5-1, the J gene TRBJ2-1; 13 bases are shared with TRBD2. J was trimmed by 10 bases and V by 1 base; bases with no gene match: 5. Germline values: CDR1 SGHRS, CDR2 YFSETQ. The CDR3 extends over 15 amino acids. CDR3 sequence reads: CASSLRTSGSGEQFF. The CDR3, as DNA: TGCGCCAGCAGCTTGCGGACTAGCGGGAGTGGCGAGCAGTTCTTC.

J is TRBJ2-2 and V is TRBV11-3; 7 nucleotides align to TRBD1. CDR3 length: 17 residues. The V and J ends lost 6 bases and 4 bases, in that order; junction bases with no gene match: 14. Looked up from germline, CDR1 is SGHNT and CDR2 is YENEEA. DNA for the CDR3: TGTGCCAGCAGTCCGTCGCGGCAGGGGGAGAGCACCGGGGAGCTGTTTTTT. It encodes CASSPSRQGESTGELFF.

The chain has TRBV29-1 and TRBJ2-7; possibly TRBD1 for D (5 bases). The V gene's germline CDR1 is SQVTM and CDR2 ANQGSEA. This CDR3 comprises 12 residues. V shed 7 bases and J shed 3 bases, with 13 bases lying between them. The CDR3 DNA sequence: TGCAGCGCCGGACGGACAAGCTACGAGCAGTACTTC. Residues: CSAGRTSYEQYF.

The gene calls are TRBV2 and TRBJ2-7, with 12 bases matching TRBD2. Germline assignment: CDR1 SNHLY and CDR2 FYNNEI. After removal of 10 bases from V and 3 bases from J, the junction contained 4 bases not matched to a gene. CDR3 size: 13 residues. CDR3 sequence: CATRTSGIYEQYF. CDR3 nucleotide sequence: TGTGCCACCCGGACTAGCGGGATCTACGAGCAGTACTTC.

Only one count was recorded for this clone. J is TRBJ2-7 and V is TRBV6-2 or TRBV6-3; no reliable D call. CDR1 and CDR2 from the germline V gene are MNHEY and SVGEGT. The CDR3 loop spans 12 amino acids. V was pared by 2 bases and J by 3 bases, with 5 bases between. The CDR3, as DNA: TGTGCCAGCAGTTACGGGTACTACGAGCAGTACTTC. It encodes CASSYGYYEQYF.

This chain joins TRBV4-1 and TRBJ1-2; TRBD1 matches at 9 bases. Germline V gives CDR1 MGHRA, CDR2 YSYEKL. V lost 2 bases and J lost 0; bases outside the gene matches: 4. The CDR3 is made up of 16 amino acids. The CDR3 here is CASSQQTGGTNYGYTF. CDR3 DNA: TGCGCCAGCAGCCAACAGACAGGGGGTACTAACTATGGCTACACCTTC.

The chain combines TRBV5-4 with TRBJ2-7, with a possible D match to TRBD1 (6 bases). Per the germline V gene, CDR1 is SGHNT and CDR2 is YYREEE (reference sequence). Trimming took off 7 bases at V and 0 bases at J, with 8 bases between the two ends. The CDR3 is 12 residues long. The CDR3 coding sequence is TGTGCCAGCGGGACAAGCTCCTACGAGCAGTACTTC. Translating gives CASGTSSYEQYF.

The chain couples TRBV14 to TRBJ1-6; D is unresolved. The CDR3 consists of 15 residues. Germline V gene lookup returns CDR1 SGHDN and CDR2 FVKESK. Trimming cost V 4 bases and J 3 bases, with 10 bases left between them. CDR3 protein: CASSRLVGYNSPLHF. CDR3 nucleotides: TGTGCCAGCAGCCGACTCGTCGGCTATAATTCACCCCTCCACTTT. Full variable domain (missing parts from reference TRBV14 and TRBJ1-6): EAGVTQFPSHSVIEKGQTVTLRCDPISGHDNLYWYRRVMGKEIKFLLHFVKESKQDESGMPNNRFLAERTGGTYSTLKVQPAELEDSGVYFCASSRLVGYNSPLHFGNGTRLTVT.

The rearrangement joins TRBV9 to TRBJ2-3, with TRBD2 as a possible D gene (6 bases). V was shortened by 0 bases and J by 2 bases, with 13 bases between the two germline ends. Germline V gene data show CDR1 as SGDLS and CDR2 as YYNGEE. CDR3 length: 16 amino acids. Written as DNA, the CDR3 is TGTGCCAGCAGCGTAGACGGGGGAGACCCCACAGATACGCAGTATTTT. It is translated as CASSVDGGDPTDTQYF.

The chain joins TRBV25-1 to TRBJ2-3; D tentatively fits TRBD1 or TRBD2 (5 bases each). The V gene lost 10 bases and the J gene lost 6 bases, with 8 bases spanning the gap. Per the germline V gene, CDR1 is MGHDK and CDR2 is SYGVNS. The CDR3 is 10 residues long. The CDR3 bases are TGTGCCACGTGGGGGGATACGCAGTATTTT. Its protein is CATWGDTQYF.

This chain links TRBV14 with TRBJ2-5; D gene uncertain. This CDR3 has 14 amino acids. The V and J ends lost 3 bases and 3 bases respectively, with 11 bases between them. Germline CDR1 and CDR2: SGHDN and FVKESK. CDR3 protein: CASSHSRLEETQYF. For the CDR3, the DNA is TGTGCCAGCAGCCATAGTCGACTCGAAGAGACCCAGTACTTC.

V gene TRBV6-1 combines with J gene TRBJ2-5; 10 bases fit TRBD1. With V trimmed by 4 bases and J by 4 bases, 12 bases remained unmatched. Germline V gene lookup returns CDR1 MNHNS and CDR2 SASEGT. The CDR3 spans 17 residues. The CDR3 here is CASSGSRDRGLLETQYF. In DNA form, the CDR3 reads TGTGCCAGCAGTGGCTCCCGAGACAGGGGGCTCTTAGAGACCCAGTACTTC.

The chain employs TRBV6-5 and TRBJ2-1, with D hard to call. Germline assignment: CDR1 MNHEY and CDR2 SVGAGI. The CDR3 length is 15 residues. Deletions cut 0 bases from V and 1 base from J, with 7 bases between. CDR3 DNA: TGTGCCAGCAGTTACTCAGAGAAATCCTACAATGAGCAGTTCTTC. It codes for CASSYSEKSYNEQFF.

The CDR3 protein is CASSPPGTGGGYTF. CDR3 nucleotides: TGTGCCAGCTCACCACCTGGGACAGGGGGAGGCTACACCTTC. The chain links TRBV18 to TRBJ1-2; TRBD1 matches at 11 bases. Germline V CDR1 and CDR2: KGHSH, LQKENI. J lost 8 bases, V lost 0 bases, and 2 bases had no gene match. The CDR3 contains 14 residues.

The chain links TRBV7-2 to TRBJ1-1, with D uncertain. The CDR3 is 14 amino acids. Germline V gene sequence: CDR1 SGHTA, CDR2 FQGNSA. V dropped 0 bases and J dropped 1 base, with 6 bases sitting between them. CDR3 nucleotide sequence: TGTGCCAGCAGCTTAGCCAAGTCGAACACTGAAGCTTTCTTT. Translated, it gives CASSLAKSNTEAFF.

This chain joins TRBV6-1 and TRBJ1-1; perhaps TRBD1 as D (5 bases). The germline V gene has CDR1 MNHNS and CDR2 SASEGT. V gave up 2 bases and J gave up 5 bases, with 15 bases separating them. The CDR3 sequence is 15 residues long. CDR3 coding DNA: TGTGCCAGCAGTGAACGTGTAGGGGAAGCGACTGAAGCTTTCTTT. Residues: CASSERVGEATEAFF.

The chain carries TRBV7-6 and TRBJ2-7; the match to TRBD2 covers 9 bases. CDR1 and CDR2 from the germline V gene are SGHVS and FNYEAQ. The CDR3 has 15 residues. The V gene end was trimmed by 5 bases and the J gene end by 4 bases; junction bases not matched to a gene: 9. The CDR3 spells CASSMTSGDYYEQYF. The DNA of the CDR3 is TGTGCCAGCAGCATGACTAGCGGAGATTATTACGAGCAGTACTTC.

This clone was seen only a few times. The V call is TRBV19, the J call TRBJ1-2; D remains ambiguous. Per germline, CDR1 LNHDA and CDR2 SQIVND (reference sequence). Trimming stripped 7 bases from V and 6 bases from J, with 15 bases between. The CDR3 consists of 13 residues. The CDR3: CASTMGGGHGYTF. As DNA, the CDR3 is TGTGCCAGTACCATGGGTGGAGGACATGGCTACACCTTC. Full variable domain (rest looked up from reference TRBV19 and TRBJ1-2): DGGITQSPKYLFRKEGQNVTLSCEQNLNHDAMYWYRQDPGQGLRLIYYSQIVNDFQKGDIAEGYSVSREKKESFPLTVTSAQKNPTAFYLCASTMGGGHGYTFGSGTRLTVV.

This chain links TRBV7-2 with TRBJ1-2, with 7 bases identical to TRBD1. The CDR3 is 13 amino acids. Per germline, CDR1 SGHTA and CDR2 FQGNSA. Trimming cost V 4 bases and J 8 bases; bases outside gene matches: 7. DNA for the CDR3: TGTGCCAGCAGCTCAGGGGGTGGATGGGGCTACACCTTC. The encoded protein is CASSSGGGWGYTF. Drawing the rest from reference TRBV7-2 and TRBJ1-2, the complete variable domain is GAGVSQSPSNKVTEKGKDVELRCDPISGHTALYWYRQSLGQGLEFLIYFQGNSAPDKSGLPSDRFSAERTGGSVSTLTIQRTQQEDSAVYLCASSSGGGWGYTFGSGTRLTVV.

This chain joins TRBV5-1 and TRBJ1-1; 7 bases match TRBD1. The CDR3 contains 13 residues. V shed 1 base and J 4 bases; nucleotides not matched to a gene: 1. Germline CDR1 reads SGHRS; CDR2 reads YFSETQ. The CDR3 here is CASSLQGGTEAFF. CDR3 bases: TGCGCCAGCAGCTTGCAGGGGGGCACTGAAGCTTTCTTT.

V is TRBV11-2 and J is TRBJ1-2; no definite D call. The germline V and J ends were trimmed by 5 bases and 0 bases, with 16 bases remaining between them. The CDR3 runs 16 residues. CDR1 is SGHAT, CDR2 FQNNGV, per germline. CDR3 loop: CASSPLAATANYGYTF. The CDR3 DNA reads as TGTGCCAGCAGCCCCCTAGCCGCGACGGCTAACTATGGCTACACCTTC.

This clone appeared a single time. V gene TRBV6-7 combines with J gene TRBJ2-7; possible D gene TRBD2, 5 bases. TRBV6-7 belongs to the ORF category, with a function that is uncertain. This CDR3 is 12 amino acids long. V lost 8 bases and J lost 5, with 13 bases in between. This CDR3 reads CASRTALDEQYF. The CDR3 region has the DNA TGTGCCAGCCGGACTGCCTTAGACGAGCAGTACTTC.